A selection of T cell receptor beta chains follows, all from one sample in a study of cytomegalovirus exposure and HLA in healthy donors. Clones were read by immunoSEQ multiplex PCR, and TCRdb kept only the in-frame ones, dropping some. The data contain roughly 160,000 clones, less than 80% of them singletons. The sequenced sample consisted of PBMCs. The receptors were sampled from a man aged 35 to 55 in good health and CMV-seronegative. CDR3s include the opening cysteine and the closing phenylalanine or tryptophan. D genes are given only for firm matches. Only part of the rows carry a size: once, few, many, or a class if the clone is expanded.

J | V | size | D | DNA | CDR3
TRBJ2-5 | TRBV2 | . | TRBD1 | TGTGCCAGCTTGTGGGACAGGGCCCAAGAGACCCAGTACTTC | CASLWDRAQETQYF
TRBJ2-5 | TRBV10-1 | . | TRBD1 | TGCGCCAGCAGTGGGACAGGGTTTATTTGTTTAGGAGAGACCCAGTACTTC | CASSGTGFICLGETQYF
TRBJ2-2 | TRBV15 | . | TRBD2 | TGTGCCACCAGCAGAGTGGGGCGGGGGGAGAACACCGGGGAGCTGTTTTTT | CATSRVGRGENTGELFF
TRBJ2-5 | TRBV6-6 | few | . | TGTGCCAGCAGTTATGGTTTTGGGACAAAAGAGACCCAGTACTTC | CASSYGFGTKETQYF
TRBJ1-5 | TRBV2 | . | . | TGTGCCAGCACGCTAGTCAATCAGCCCCAGCATTTT | CASTLVNQPQHF
TRBJ2-3 | TRBV5-1 | few | . | TGCGCCAGCAGCCAAACAGGGTTCGATACGCAGTATTTT | CASSQTGFDTQYF
TRBJ2-7 | TRBV4-3 | . | . | TGCGCCAGCAGCCAAGCTTACAGGGCCTCCTCCTACGAGCAGTACTTC | CASSQAYRASSYEQYF
TRBJ1-2 | TRBV7-2 | . | . | TGTGCCAGCAGCTCATCCGCCGGGTTCCGATATGGCTACACCTTC | CASSSSAGFRYGYTF
TRBJ2-7 | TRBV6-5 | . | TRBD1 | TGTGCCAGCAGTTTCGGACAGGGTACCTACGAGCAGTACTTC | CASSFGQGTYEQYF
TRBJ1-3 | TRBV7-8 | . | . | TGTGCCAGCCAACCAGGGGTATACGGAAACACCATATATTTT | CASQPGVYGNTIYF
TRBJ2-3 | TRBV5-1 | . | . | TGCGCCAGCAGCTTGAGCACAGACACAGATACGCAGTATTTT | CASSLSTDTDTQYF
TRBJ2-3 | TRBV25-1 | . | TRBD1 | TGTGCCAGCAGTGAAATGACAGGGGCCACAGATACGCAGTATTTT | CASSEMTGATDTQYF
TRBJ1-5 | TRBV4-1 | once | . | TGCGCCAGCAGCCAAGTTAGAGATAGCAATCAGCCCCAGCATTTT | CASSQVRDSNQPQHF
TRBJ2-1 | TRBV5-4 | . | TRBD2 | TGTGCCAGCCGGACGTCTGCTAGCGGGAGCCGGGAGCAGTTCTTC | CASRTSASGSREQFF
TRBJ2-5 | TRBV10-1 | . | TRBD2 | TGCGCCAGCAGTGAGTCCCTTAGCGGGAGTGAGGAGACCCAGTACTTC | CASSESLSGSEETQYF
TRBJ2-5 | TRBV28 | . | . | TGTGCCAGCAGTTTTGCAGGCTCCCAAGGGACCCAGTACTTC | CASSFAGSQGTQYF
TRBJ2-5 | TRBV27 | . | TRBD1 | TGTGCCAGCAGTTTAGGGACAGGGACTTTAGAGACCCAGTACTTC | CASSLGTGTLETQYF
TRBJ2-1 | TRBV14 | . | . | TGTGCCAGCAGCCTGGAGTTACTAACGGAGCAGTTCTTC | CASSLELLTEQFF
TRBJ2-7 | TRBV28 | . | . | TGTGCCAGCAGCCAACGCCACCGGGTTTCGGAGCAGTACTTC | CASSQRHRVSEQYF
TRBJ2-2 | TRBV7-9 | . | . | TGTGCCAGCAGATCCTGGGCAGGGATCATCGGGGAGCTGTTTTTT | CASRSWAGIIGELFF
TRBJ2-7 | TRBV23-1 | . | TRBD1 | TGCGCCAGCAGTCAATTCCCCGCAGACAGGGGAGGAACCTACGAGCAGTACTTC | CASSQFPADRGGTYEQYF
TRBJ2-7 | TRBV7-6 | . | . | TGTGCCAGCAGCCGATCCAGGGGGGTGGCCGAGCAGTACTTC | CASSRSRGVAEQYF
TRBJ2-1 | TRBV29-1 | . | TRBD1 | TGCAGCGTTAAGACAGGGTTTCGCAATGAGCAGTTCTTC | CSVKTGFRNEQFF
TRBJ2-2 | TRBV5-1 | . | . | TGCGCCAGCAGCTTGACAGGTCCCGGGGAGCTGTTTTTT | CASSLTGPGELFF
TRBJ2-4 | TRBV10-3 | . | TRBD2 | TGTGCCATCACGACTAGCGGACCTTTAAACAGTCAGTACTTC | CAITTSGPLNSQYF
TRBJ1-1 | TRBV6-5 | once | TRBD1 | TGTGCCAGCAGTTACTCTACAGGGGGTGTTTTCTTT | CASSYSTGGVFF
TRBJ2-1 | TRBV6-5 | . | TRBD2 | TGTGCCAGCAGTTACTCTACTAGCGGGTCCTACAATGAGCAGTTCTTC | CASSYSTSGSYNEQFF
TRBJ2-7 | TRBV6-1 | . | . | TGTGCCAGCAGTTCGGCGGGGTTAAGCTCCTACGAGCAGTACTTC | CASSSAGLSSYEQYF
TRBJ2-2 | TRBV28 | . | TRBD2 | TGTGCCGGGACTAGCGGGAGTAACACCGGGGAGCTGTTTTTT | CAGTSGSNTGELFF
TRBJ2-7 | TRBV5-1 | . | TRBD2 | TGCGCCAGTCGACTAGCGGGTCCAGAGAACGAGCAGTACTTC | CASRLAGPENEQYF
TRBJ2-7 | TRBV19 | . | TRBD2 | TGTGCCAGTGGAGTACTAGCGGGAGCCGGGTTCGACGAGCAGTACTTC | CASGVLAGAGFDEQYF
TRBJ1-2 | TRBV4-2 | once | TRBD1 | TGTGCCAGCAGCCAAGGCTTAAGGGGGCTAAGCTATGGCTACACCTTC | CASSQGLRGLSYGYTF
TRBJ2-1 | TRBV19 | . | . | TGTGCCAGTAGTATTCGGGTCAGCGAATACAATGAGCAGTTCTTC | CASSIRVSEYNEQFF
TRBJ2-4 | TRBV6-6 | . | . | TGTGCCAGCAACGGTGTGCCGGGGTTAGCCAAAAACATTCAGTACTTC | CASNGVPGLAKNIQYF
TRBJ2-3 | TRBV5-4 | . | . | TGTGCCAGCAGCTCCTCAGATTTGGCGGGAAATACGCAGTATTTT | CASSSSDLAGNTQYF
TRBJ2-5 | TRBV27 | . | . | TGTGCCAGCAGTTTAAGGGGGGATCCGGGGGGCCAAGAGACCCAGTACTTC | CASSLRGDPGGQETQYF
TRBJ1-1 | TRBV5-1 | . | TRBD1 | TGCGCCAGCGGAACCGGGACAGCCCCCACTGAAGCTTTCTTT | CASGTGTAPTEAFF
TRBJ2-7 | TRBV28 | few | TRBD2 | TGTGCCAGCAGTTTCCCTTCCGAGCGGGAGTTTTCATTTAGGTCCTACGAGCAGTACTTC | CASSFPSEREFSFRSYEQYF
TRBJ2-4 | TRBV2 | . | TRBD2 | TGTGCCAGCAGTGAGAGAAGCGGGGCCGAAAACAGTCAGTACTTC | CASSERSGAENSQYF
TRBJ1-2 | TRBV6-1 | . | . | TGTGCCAGCAGTGAAGCGCTCGCAGGTGCTAACTATGGCTACACCTTC | CASSEALAGANYGYTF
TRBJ2-7 | TRBV13 | . | . | TGTGCCAGCAGCTTCGGCAGGCTAAAGGAGCAGTACTTC | CASSFGRLKEQYF